This TCR beta chain was recovered during a study of T cell responses to AZD1222 COVID-19 vaccine. Measured with immunoSEQ multiplex PCR; TCRdb has only the in-frame clones, and not every one. The sample contains some 80,000 clones, roughly 88% of which appear only once. The CDR3 is 13 residues long. Germline V gene lookup returns CDR1 LNHDA and CDR2 SQIVND (reference sequence). Trimming cost V 3 bases and J 5 bases; bases outside gene matches: 2. The sample in question was peripheral blood, obtained 28 days after the second dose of the MenACWY control vaccine. This clonotype was obtained from an adult who received the MenACWY meningococcal vaccine as a control. The V and J genes are TRBV19 and TRBJ1-1, with TRBD1 matching 8 bases. The CDR3 sequence is CASSIQGATEAFF. In DNA form, the CDR3 reads TGTGCCAGTAGTATTCAGGGGGCTACTGAAGCTTTCTTT.